This TCR beta chain was observed in a study of blood T cell repertoires in COVID-19. About the study: There were acute and convalescent COVID-19 samples, and they came from the United States, Italy and Spain. Sources were T cells, B-cell-depleted T cells, or PBMCs; the material itself was cDNA or gDNA.

In the authors' methods: Estimated nucleated cell counts came from reference gene primer amplification. Sequenced by immunoSEQ multiplex PCR; TCRdb stores in-frame clones only, minus some. V and J calls and clone size follow that table, whereas D and trimming were derived from the DNA. The repertoire holds tens of thousands of clones, with 83% as singletons. The V gene's germline CDR1 is SGHRS and CDR2 YFSETQ. This CDR3 comprises 15 residues. V was shortened by 6 bases and J by 0 bases, with 16 bases between the two germline ends. Sequencing used peripheral blood. The chain uses TRBV5-1 and TRBJ2-7; D ambiguous. This receptor was identified in a woman older than 75 with acute or convalescent COVID-19. CDR3 region: CASIFAPGPSYEQYF. CDR3 coding DNA: TGCGCCAGCATTTTCGCCCCAGGTCCCTCCTACGAGCAGTACTTC.